The 27 T cell receptor beta chains given below trace back to one sample, sequenced in a study of beta chain features in type 1 diabetes. Study results and caveats: Shorter TCRB CDR3s, moderately but significantly so, marked every one of the four CD4+ subsets in Type 1 diabetes patients.

For these receptors, no antigen is known. Of the isolated RNA, all was reverse transcribed, and so the sequenced material was expressed TCRB transcripts. Method: immunoSEQ multiplex PCR; TCRdb's copy keeps in-frame clones and lacks some. Among 300,000 to 450,000 clones listed, 9.6% were seen once. The sample consisted of central memory CD4+ T cells from blood. The receptors shown here come from a man aged 25-40 years with type 1 diabetes.

CDR3 residues: CASSVPLAGRGNEQFF. The CDR3 DNA reads TGTGCCAGCAGCGTCCCGCTAGCGGGAAGAGGGAATGAGCAGTTCTTC. The rearrangement joins TRBV9 to TRBJ2-1; TRBD2 aligns across 9 bases. Trimming removed 2 bases from V and 7 bases from J; junction bases left unmatched: 10. Germline V gives CDR1 SGDLS, CDR2 YYNGEE. The CDR3 totals 16 residues.

This clone was seen repeatedly, ten times or more. This rearrangement joins TRBV28 to TRBJ2-6; D is unclear. V was cut by 7 bases and J by 2 bases, with 6 bases left in between. This CDR3 region has 13 residues. The germline gives CDR1 MDHEN, CDR2 SYDVKM. CDR3 sequence: CASIQTGANVLTF. The CDR3 DNA is TGTGCCAGCATCCAGACTGGGGCCAACGTCCTGACTTTC.

This clone came up a few times. This chain uses TRBV11-2 with TRBJ2-3, with unresolved D. Between the trimmed V and J ends, which lost 8 bases and 3 bases, there was a span of 9 bases. The CDR3 covers 12 residues. Germline CDR1 reads SGHAT; CDR2 reads FQNNGV. CDR3 DNA sequence: TGTGCCAGCCGAGGTACTACAGATACGCAGTATTTT. Translated, it gives CASRGTTDTQYF. The variable domain in full, completed from reference TRBV11-2 and TRBJ2-3, reads EAGVAQSPRYKIIEKRQSVAFWCNPISGHATLYWYQQILGQGPKLLIQFQNNGVVDDSQLPKDRFSAERLKGVDSTLKIQPAKLEDSAVYLCASRGTTDTQYFGPGTRLTVL.

This clone showed up just a few times. The chain has TRBV6-6 and TRBJ1-2; D possibly corresponds to TRBD1 (6 bases). The germline V and J ends were trimmed by 7 bases and 6 bases, with 18 bases remaining between them. Germline lookup yields CDR1 MNHNY and CDR2 SVGAGI (reference sequence). The CDR3 length is 14 residues. In nucleotides, the CDR3 is TGTGCCAGCAACCTCCCCCAGGGGCTGGATGGCTACACCTTC. It encodes CASNLPQGLDGYTF.

Here the CDR3 reads CASSLGGQGWTEAFF. The CDR3 DNA sequence: TGTGCCAGCAGCTTAGGGGGACAGGGTTGGACTGAAGCTTTCTTT. The rearrangement uses TRBV7-2 and TRBJ1-1, with TRBD1 identical over 9 bases. The CDR3 sequence is 15 residues long. The junction had 5 bases not matched to a gene; V was cut back by 1 base and J by 5 bases. Germline assignment: CDR1 SGHTA and CDR2 FQGNSA.

The genes are TRBV10-3 and TRBJ1-3; D ambiguous. CDR3 length: 12 amino acids. V lost 8 bases, J lost 0 bases, and 5 bases lay in between. In germline, CDR1 is ENHRY, CDR2 SYGVKD. CDR3 residues: CAIGSSGNTIYF. CDR3 nucleotides: TGTGCCATCGGTAGCTCTGGAAACACCATATATTTT.

In this sample, this clone turned up a few times. The chain uses TRBV4-2 and TRBJ2-7, with 9 nucleotides matching TRBD2. The CDR3 has 15 amino acids. Germline V CDR1 and CDR2: LGHNA, YNFKEQ. Germline trimming cut 3 bases from V and 4 bases from J; bases unmatched to any gene: 7. CDR3 region: CASSHRAGGDYEQYF. In DNA form, the CDR3 reads TGTGCCAGCAGCCATCGAGCGGGGGGTGATTACGAGCAGTACTTC.

The genes are TRBV5-4 and TRBJ1-3; D not certain. This CDR3 contains 13 residues. Germline CDR1 is SGHNT and CDR2 is YYREEE (reference sequence). Trimming removed 0 bases from V and 6 bases from J, with 7 bases in between. CDR3 bases: TGTGCCAGCAGCTTGGTGGATGTAAACACCATATATTTT. Its protein product is CASSLVDVNTIYF. Drawing the rest from reference TRBV5-4 and TRBJ1-3, the complete variable domain is ETGVTQSPTHLIKTRGQQVTLRCSSQSGHNTVSWYQQALGQGPQFIFQYYREEENGRGNFPPRFSGLQFPNYSSELNVNALELDDSALYLCASSLVDVNTIYFGEGSWLTVV.

This rearrangement joins TRBV5-1 to TRBJ1-4, with D possibly TRBD1 on 5 matching bases. This CDR3 spans 13 amino acids. Germline loops: CDR1 SGHRS, CDR2 YFSETQ. V lost 2 bases and J 7 bases, leaving 9 bases between the germline ends. CDR3 in DNA: TGCGCCAGCAGCTTAGGGGCGCGTGAAAAACTGTTTTTT. It encodes CASSLGAREKLFF. The whole variable domain, remainder taken from reference TRBV5-1 and TRBJ1-4, is KAGVTQTPRYLIKTRGQQVTLSCSPISGHRSVSWYQQTPGQGLQFLFEYFSETQRNKGNFPGRFSGRQFSNSRSEMNVSTLELGDSALYLCASSLGAREKLFFGSGTQLSVL.

This clone has a handful of counts. The rearrangement links TRBV28 to TRBJ2-1; D may be TRBD2 (5 bases). The germline V and J ends were trimmed by 7 bases and 2 bases, with 15 bases remaining between them. Germline V gene sequence: CDR1 MDHEN, CDR2 SYDVKM. The CDR3 spans 15 residues. The CDR3 sequence is CASTPRLPTYNEQFF. The CDR3 DNA sequence: TGTGCCAGCACCCCGAGACTACCTACCTACAATGAGCAGTTCTTC.

Written as DNA, the CDR3 is TGTGCCAGCAGTTTGACTAGCGGGAGCGAGACCCAGTACTTC. Protein product: CASSLTSGSETQYF. The chain combines TRBV6-1 with TRBJ2-5, with 12 bases aligning to TRBD2. The ends lost 5 bases at V and 5 bases at J; junction bases unmatched: 3. CDR1 MNHNS and CDR2 SASEGT come from the germline V gene. This CDR3 comprises 14 residues.

The rearrangement uses TRBV5-1 and TRBJ1-5; no definite D call. The CDR3 covers 16 residues. CDR1 is SGHRS and CDR2 is YFSETQ in the germline V gene. Trimming took 4 bases from V and 1 from J, leaving 15 bases between them. The chain's CDR3 is CASSPGPYASNQPQHF. CDR3 DNA: TGCGCCAGCAGCCCCGGACCATACGCAAGCAATCAGCCCCAGCATTTT.

This chain joins TRBV6-5 and TRBJ2-3; unclear D gene. Germline-derived CDR1 and CDR2 are MNHEY and SVGAGI. The V end was cut by 0 bases, the J end by 4 bases, with 8 bases between. The CDR3 length is 14 residues. CDR3 in amino acids: CASSYSVGSDTQYF. The CDR3 DNA sequence: TGTGCCAGCAGTTACTCAGTGGGATCAGATACGCAGTATTTT.

The chain links TRBV20-1 to TRBJ1-1; the match to TRBD1 covers 8 bases. Looked up from germline, CDR1 is DFQATT and CDR2 is SNEGSKA (reference sequence). V was pared by 6 bases and J by 6 bases, with 3 bases of the junction left unmatched. The CDR3 contains 11 residues. The chain's CDR3 is CSAKQGAEAFF. The CDR3 bases are TGCAGTGCCAAACAGGGGGCTGAAGCTTTCTTT.

This clone was detected ten times or more. The rearrangement uses TRBV6-1 and TRBJ1-5; no clear D gene. In germline, CDR1 is MNHNS, CDR2 SASEGT. The CDR3 length is 15 residues. Trimming removed 6 bases from V and 6 bases from J, with 18 bases in between. CDR3 bases: TGTGCCAGCAGGGCCCAGCCCGAGTCGAGTCAGCCCCAGCATTTT. Protein: CASRAQPESSQPQHF.

This clone was seen only a few times. V and J are TRBV2 and TRBJ1-4; D gene ambiguous. CDR1 and CDR2 from the germline V gene are SNHLY and FYNNEI. The V and J ends lost 1 base and 7 bases respectively, with 7 bases between them. The CDR3 covers 13 residues. The CDR3 nucleotides are TGTGCCAGCAGTGAAGTCGGGGTTGAAAAACTGTTTTTT. Translating gives CASSEVGVEKLFF.

This clone was recorded a few times. The V call is TRBV10-2, the J call TRBJ2-3; 8 bases agree with TRBD2. This CDR3 is built from 15 residues. Germline V lookup: CDR1 WSHSY, CDR2 SAAADI. Trimming took 2 bases from V and 6 from J; bases not matched to a gene: 7. CDR3 sequence reads: CASSERLAPGDTQYF. The CDR3 DNA reads as TGCGCCAGCAGTGAGCGACTAGCGCCTGGGGATACGCAGTATTTT.

This clone was detected a few times. The chain joins TRBV5-4 to TRBJ2-1; 7 positions match TRBD2. The ends lost 2 bases at V and 5 bases at J; junction bases unmatched: 4. Germline CDR1 SGHNT, CDR2 YYREEE (reference sequence). The CDR3 contains 14 residues. CDR3: CASSFELANNEQFF. The CDR3 bases are TGTGCCAGCAGCTTCGAACTAGCGAACAATGAGCAGTTCTTC.

This clone was detected a few times. J is TRBJ2-2 and V is TRBV7-9, with D possibly matching TRBD1 (6 bases). This CDR3 region has 14 residues. Trimming shortened V by 4 bases and J by 5 bases, and 11 bases separated the two germline ends. Germline-derived CDR1 and CDR2 are SEHNR and FQNEAQ (reference sequence). The CDR3 region is CASSSQGMTGELFF. For the CDR3, the DNA is TGTGCCAGCAGCTCACAGGGTATGACCGGGGAGCTGTTTTTT.

In regard to this clone: A read error may account for a junction end that differs from germline. V and J are TRBV6-1 and TRBJ1-2, with TRBD1 as a possible D gene (5 bases). The CDR3 contains 13 residues. Germline CDR1 reads MNHNS; CDR2 reads SASEGT. CDR3 in amino acids: CAISDSPGYGYTF. CDR3 nucleotide sequence: TGTGCCATCAGTGACAGCCCGGGGTATGGCTACACCTTC.

Remarks on this clone: The same CDR3 is also encoded by other DNA sequences in this sample. The CDR3 coding sequence is TGTGCCAGCAGCTTGGATCAGGGATCCTACAATGAGCAGTTCTTC. Its translation is CASSLDQGSYNEQFF. This chain connects TRBV5-4 to TRBJ2-1; a possible D gene is TRBD1 (5 bases). There are 15 residues in the CDR3. V lost 0 bases to trimming and J lost 1 base, with 8 bases between them. Germline loops: CDR1 SGHNT, CDR2 YYREEE (reference sequence).

In its sample, this clone was seen a few times. The chain uses TRBV6-1 and TRBJ1-5; a possible D gene is TRBD1 (5 bases). The CDR3 covers 13 residues. The germline CDR1 and CDR2 sequences are MNHNS and SASEGT. The CDR3, as DNA: TGTGCAGCCTGGAGAGGGGAGGGCCAGCCCCAGCATTTT. The encoded protein is CAAWRGEGQPQHF.

The chain employs TRBV18 and TRBJ1-2; possible D gene TRBD1, 5 bases. The V end was cut by 2 bases, the J end by 2 bases, with 6 bases between. The length of the CDR3 is 13 residues. Germline V gives CDR1 KGHSH, CDR2 LQKENI. CDR3 sequence reads: CASSPGDNYGYTF. The DNA of the CDR3 is TGTGCCAGCTCACCAGGGGACAACTATGGCTACACCTTC.

This clone was seen a handful of times. The V gene is TRBV5-1, the J gene TRBJ2-1; possibly TRBD2 for D (6 bases). Trimming cost V 2 bases and J 1 base, with 10 bases left between them. Germline V gene sequence: CDR1 SGHRS, CDR2 YFSETQ. The CDR3 loop spans 15 amino acids. This CDR3 is CASSFTGGSYNEQFF. CDR3 coding DNA: TGCGCCAGCAGCTTTACAGGAGGGTCCTACAATGAGCAGTTCTTC.

The table lists this clone with many counts. Additional DNA sequences in this sample encode the identical CDR3. The J gene is TRBJ2-6, the V gene TRBV5-1; the D is unclear. Looked up from germline, CDR1 is SGHRS and CDR2 is YFSETQ. The CDR3 is 14 amino acids. V dropped 2 bases and J dropped 0 bases, with 3 bases sitting between them. The CDR3 DNA is TGCGCCAGCAGCTTTAACTCTGGGGCCAACGTCCTGACTTTC. It yields the protein CASSFNSGANVLTF. The variable domain in full, with the rest retrieved from reference TRBV5-1 and TRBJ2-6, is KAGVTQTPRYLIKTRGQQVTLSCSPISGHRSVSWYQQTPGQGLQFLFEYFSETQRNKGNFPGRFSGRQFSNSRSEMNVSTLELGDSALYLCASSFNSGANVLTFGAGSRLTVL.

CDR3 nucleotides: TGTGCCACCAGCCCCCGGCGGGACTCCTACAATGAGCAGTTCTTC. Amino acid sequence: CATSPRRDSYNEQFF. The rearrangement uses TRBV15 and TRBJ2-1, with D tentatively TRBD2 (6 bases). Germline lookup yields CDR1 LNHNV and CDR2 YYDKDF (reference sequence). Trimming stripped 5 bases from V and 0 bases from J, with 11 bases between. This CDR3 spans 15 amino acids.

J is TRBJ2-4 and V is TRBV6-6; D possibly matches TRBD1 or TRBD2 (6 bases each). The CDR3 has 15 residues. Germline V gives CDR1 MNHNY, CDR2 SVGAGI (reference sequence). V was pared by 4 bases and J by 6 bases, with 16 bases between. The CDR3 DNA follows: TGTGCCAGCAGTTCTCCGGGGGCGACGGGAAACATTCAGTACTTC. It codes for CASSSPGATGNIQYF.